These T cell receptor beta chains were read from a single sample in a study of OX40 agonist ivuxolimab in advanced cancers. Produced via immunoSEQ multiplex PCR; TCRdb's table is partial and in-frame only. The sample holds about 79,000 clones, approximately 92% seen once. The sample was CD4+ or CD8+ T cells sorted from blood, taken in a trial of the OX40 agonist ivuxolimab. Source of these receptors: an adult with an advanced solid tumor such as melanoma, head and neck, liver or kidney cancer. CDR3s include the opening cysteine and the closing phenylalanine or tryptophan. A D gene is named only where the DNA matches it firmly. Clone size is stated in some rows and not others, as once, few, many or a class when expanded.

j_gene: TRBJ2-7
len: 14
v_gene: TRBV6-5
d_gene: TRBD1
abundance: once
CDR3nt: TGTGCCAGCAGTCCGGGACAGGGTACCTACGAGCAGTACTTC
CDR3aa: CASSPGQGTYEQYF

j_gene: TRBJ1-1
len: 13
v_gene: TRBV6-6
d_gene: .
abundance: .
CDR3nt: TGTGCCAGCAGTTCTAACAGGGAAACTGAAGCTTTCTTT
CDR3aa: CASSSNRETEAFF

j_gene: TRBJ2-3
len: 15
v_gene: TRBV2
d_gene: TRBD1
abundance: .
CDR3nt: TGTGCCAGCGCTCGCCGGGACAGTTTTTTGAATACGCAGTATTTT
CDR3aa: CASARRDSFLNTQYF

j_gene: TRBJ2-7
len: 15
v_gene: TRBV9
d_gene: TRBD2
abundance: .
CDR3nt: TGTGCCAGCAGCGTAGAGACTAGCGGGAAGGGCGAGCAGTACTTC
CDR3aa: CASSVETSGKGEQYF

j_gene: TRBJ2-7
len: 13
v_gene: TRBV7-8
d_gene: .
abundance: .
CDR3nt: TGTGCCAGCAGCTTAGCGACCCAATACGAGCAGTACTTC
CDR3aa: CASSLATQYEQYF

j_gene: TRBJ2-3
len: 15
v_gene: TRBV28
d_gene: TRBD1
abundance: .
CDR3nt: TGTGCCACCCACCTCCGACAGGGGTTCGTAGATACGCAGTATTTT
CDR3aa: CATHLRQGFVDTQYF

j_gene: TRBJ2-7
len: 19
v_gene: TRBV4-2
d_gene: TRBD2
abundance: .
CDR3nt: TGTGCCAGCAGATTCACCGGGACTAGCGGGAGTCAGGATAGCTACGAGCAGTACTTC
CDR3aa: CASRFTGTSGSQDSYEQYF

j_gene: TRBJ2-1
len: 17
v_gene: TRBV27
d_gene: TRBD1
abundance: .
CDR3nt: TGTGCCAGCAGTTTATATGGGACAGGGCCTTCCTACAATGAGCAGTTCTTC
CDR3aa: CASSLYGTGPSYNEQFF

j_gene: TRBJ2-3
len: 13
v_gene: TRBV5-1
d_gene: .
abundance: .
CDR3nt: TGCGCCAGCAGCCCGCATAATGGGGATACGCAGTATTTT
CDR3aa: CASSPHNGDTQYF

j_gene: TRBJ2-5
len: 12
v_gene: TRBV15
d_gene: .
abundance: .
CDR3nt: TGTGCCACCAGCAGAGATCGGGAGACCCAGTACTTC
CDR3aa: CATSRDRETQYF

j_gene: TRBJ2-3
len: 15
v_gene: TRBV7-2
d_gene: .
abundance: .
CDR3nt: TGTGCCAGCAGCAAACGAGACAGTGTTCTGGATACGCAGTATTTT
CDR3aa: CASSKRDSVLDTQYF

j_gene: TRBJ2-1
len: 14
v_gene: TRBV6-6
d_gene: TRBD1
abundance: .
CDR3nt: TGTGCCAGCAGTTACAGGACAGGAATCGATGAGCAGTTCTTC
CDR3aa: CASSYRTGIDEQFF

j_gene: TRBJ2-1
len: 15
v_gene: TRBV5-6
d_gene: TRBD2
abundance: .
CDR3nt: TGTGCCAGCAGCGGGCTCCAGCGGGAGAAGAATGAGCAGTTCTTC
CDR3aa: CASSGLQREKNEQFF

j_gene: TRBJ1-6
len: 14
v_gene: TRBV27
d_gene: .
abundance: once
CDR3nt: TGTGCCAGCAGGCAGAGACCTTATAATTCACCCCTCCACTTT
CDR3aa: CASRQRPYNSPLHF

j_gene: TRBJ2-5
len: 13
v_gene: TRBV28
d_gene: TRBD1
abundance: few
CDR3nt: TGTGCCAGTGGACAGGGGATTTCGGAGACCCAGTACTTC
CDR3aa: CASGQGISETQYF

j_gene: TRBJ2-7
len: 15
v_gene: TRBV28
d_gene: .
abundance: .
CDR3nt: TGTGCCAGCAGTTTAGGGGGGACAGTGTTATACGAGCAGTACTTC
CDR3aa: CASSLGGTVLYEQYF

j_gene: TRBJ2-5
len: 12
v_gene: TRBV2
d_gene: .
abundance: .
CDR3nt: TGTGCCACCCAGGGGCTGGCCGAGACCCAGTACTTC
CDR3aa: CATQGLAETQYF

j_gene: TRBJ1-2
len: 16
v_gene: TRBV11-2
d_gene: TRBD1
abundance: .
CDR3nt: TGTGCCAGCAGCTCACTTACGGACAGGCCCAAGCGTGGCTACACCTTC
CDR3aa: CASSSLTDRPKRGYTF

j_gene: TRBJ2-3
len: 13
v_gene: TRBV2
d_gene: .
abundance: .
CDR3nt: TGTGCCAGCAGTGAACGGGACGTAGATACGCAGTATTTT
CDR3aa: CASSERDVDTQYF

j_gene: TRBJ2-7
len: 14
v_gene: TRBV2
d_gene: .
abundance: .
CDR3nt: TGTGCCAGCAGGGCGGGACAGAGGGGGTACGAGCAGTACTTC
CDR3aa: CASRAGQRGYEQYF

j_gene: TRBJ1-4
len: 11
v_gene: TRBV20-1
d_gene: .
abundance: .
CDR3nt: TGCAGTGCCCTCAGATGGGAAAAACTGTTTTTT
CDR3aa: CSALRWEKLFF

j_gene: TRBJ1-1
len: 13
v_gene: TRBV18
d_gene: .
abundance: .
CDR3nt: TGTGCCAGCTCCCTGGGTCGGGACACTGAAGCTTTCTTT
CDR3aa: CASSLGRDTEAFF

j_gene: TRBJ1-3
len: 14
v_gene: TRBV18
d_gene: .
abundance: .
CDR3nt: TGTGCCAGCTCACCTTTAGAGACTGGAAACACCATATATTTT
CDR3aa: CASSPLETGNTIYF

j_gene: TRBJ1-1
len: 14
v_gene: TRBV11-2
d_gene: .
abundance: few
CDR3nt: TGTGCCAGCAGCTTAGATCCGTTCGGGGGCCAAGCTTTCTTT
CDR3aa: CASSLDPFGGQAFF

j_gene: TRBJ2-3
len: 14
v_gene: TRBV10-2
d_gene: .
abundance: .
CDR3nt: TGCGCCAGCAGTGAGTGGCAGACCACAGATACGCAGTATTTT
CDR3aa: CASSEWQTTDTQYF

j_gene: TRBJ2-2
len: 15
v_gene: TRBV6-1
d_gene: .
abundance: .
CDR3nt: TGTGCCAGCAGTGACGGACTTCCAAACACCGGGGAGCTGTTTTTT
CDR3aa: CASSDGLPNTGELFF

j_gene: TRBJ1-4
len: 15
v_gene: TRBV11-2
d_gene: .
abundance: .
CDR3nt: TGTGCCAGCAGCTTAGTGAGGGGAAACTTGGAAAAACTGTTTTTT
CDR3aa: CASSLVRGNLEKLFF

j_gene: TRBJ2-7
len: 13
v_gene: TRBV29-1
d_gene: .
abundance: .
CDR3nt: TGCAGCGTTGTGGTCAGGGTGGGAGGCGAGCAGTACTTC
CDR3aa: CSVVVRVGGEQYF

j_gene: TRBJ2-1
len: 15
v_gene: TRBV5-1
d_gene: .
abundance: .
CDR3nt: TGCGCCAGCAGCCTCACCCCAGGGGCTTACAATGAGCAGTTCTTC
CDR3aa: CASSLTPGAYNEQFF

j_gene: TRBJ2-7
len: 13
v_gene: TRBV2
d_gene: TRBD2
abundance: .
CDR3nt: TGTGCCAGCAATACGTTGTCTAGCGGCGAGCAGTACTTC
CDR3aa: CASNTLSSGEQYF

j_gene: TRBJ1-4
len: 15
v_gene: TRBV4-1
d_gene: TRBD1
abundance: .
CDR3nt: TGCGCCAGCAGCCAAGGACAGGGGGCTAATGAAAAACTGTTTTTT
CDR3aa: CASSQGQGANEKLFF

j_gene: TRBJ1-1
len: 13
v_gene: TRBV5-1
d_gene: TRBD1
abundance: .
CDR3nt: TGCGCCAGCCGGACAGGGAGGAACACTGAAGCTTTCTTT
CDR3aa: CASRTGRNTEAFF

j_gene: TRBJ2-2
len: 14
v_gene: TRBV27
d_gene: .
abundance: .
CDR3nt: TGTGCCAGCAGAAGCTGGGAGTCCACCGGGGAGCTGTTTTTT
CDR3aa: CASRSWESTGELFF